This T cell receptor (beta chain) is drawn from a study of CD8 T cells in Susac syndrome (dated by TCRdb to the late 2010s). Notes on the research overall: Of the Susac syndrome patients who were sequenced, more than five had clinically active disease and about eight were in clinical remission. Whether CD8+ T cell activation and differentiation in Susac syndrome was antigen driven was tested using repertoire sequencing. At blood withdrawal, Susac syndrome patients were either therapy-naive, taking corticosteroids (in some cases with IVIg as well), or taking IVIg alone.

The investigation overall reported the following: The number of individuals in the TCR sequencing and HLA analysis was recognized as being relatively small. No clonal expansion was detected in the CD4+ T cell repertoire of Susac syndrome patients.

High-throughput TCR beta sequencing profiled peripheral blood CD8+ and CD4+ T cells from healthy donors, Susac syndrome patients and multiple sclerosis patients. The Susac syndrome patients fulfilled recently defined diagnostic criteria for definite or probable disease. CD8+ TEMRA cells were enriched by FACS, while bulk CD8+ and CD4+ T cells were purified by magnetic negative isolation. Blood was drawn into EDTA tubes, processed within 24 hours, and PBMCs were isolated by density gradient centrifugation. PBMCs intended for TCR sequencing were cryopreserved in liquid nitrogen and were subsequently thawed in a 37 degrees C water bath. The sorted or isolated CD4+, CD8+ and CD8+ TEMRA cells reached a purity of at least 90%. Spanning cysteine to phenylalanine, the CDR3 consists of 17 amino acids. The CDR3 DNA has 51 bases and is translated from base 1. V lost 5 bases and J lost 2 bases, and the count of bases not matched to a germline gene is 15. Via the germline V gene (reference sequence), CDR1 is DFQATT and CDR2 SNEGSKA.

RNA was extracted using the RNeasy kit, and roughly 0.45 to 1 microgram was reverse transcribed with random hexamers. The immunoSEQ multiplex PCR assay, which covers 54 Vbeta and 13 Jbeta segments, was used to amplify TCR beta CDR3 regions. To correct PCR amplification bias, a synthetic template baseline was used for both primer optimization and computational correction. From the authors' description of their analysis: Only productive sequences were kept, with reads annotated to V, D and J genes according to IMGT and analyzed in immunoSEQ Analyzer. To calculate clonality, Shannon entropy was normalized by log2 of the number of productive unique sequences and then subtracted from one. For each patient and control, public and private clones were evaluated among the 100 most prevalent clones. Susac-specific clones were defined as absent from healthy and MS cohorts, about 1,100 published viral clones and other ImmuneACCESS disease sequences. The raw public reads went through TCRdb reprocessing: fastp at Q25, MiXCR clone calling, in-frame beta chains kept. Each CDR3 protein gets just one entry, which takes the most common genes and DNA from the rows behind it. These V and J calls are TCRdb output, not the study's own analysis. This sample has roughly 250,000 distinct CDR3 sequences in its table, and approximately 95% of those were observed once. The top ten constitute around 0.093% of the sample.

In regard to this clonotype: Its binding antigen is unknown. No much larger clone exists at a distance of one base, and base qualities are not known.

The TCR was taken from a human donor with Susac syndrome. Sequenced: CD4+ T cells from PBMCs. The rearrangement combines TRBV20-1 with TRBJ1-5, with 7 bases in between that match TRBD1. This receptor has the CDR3 CSAAGYRGTTGNQPQHF. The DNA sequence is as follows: TGCAGTGCTGCGGGCTACAGGGGAACGACGGGCAATCAGCCCCAGCATTTT.